The 25 T cell receptor beta chains listed next were all sequenced from one sample in a study of shared clonotypes between healthy human individuals. Libraries were prepared by immunoSEQ multiplex PCR; TCRdb keeps only in-frame clonotypes and omits some of them. The table includes 550,000 to 750,000 clones, just over 90% detected once. CD8 cells classed as naive were CD45RO-negative and positively selected for CCR7, excluding terminally differentiated effector memory CD45RA+ cells. The sample was naive CD8+ T cells sorted from blood. All receptors come from a man aged 25-40 years in good health.

This chain connects TRBV7-2 to TRBJ1-5; possibly TRBD1 for D (5 bases). Trimming removed 4 bases from V and 5 bases from J, with 15 bases in between. The CDR3 contains 15 residues. The germline gives CDR1 SGHTA, CDR2 FQGNSA. The CDR3 reads CASSWTSGTDQPQHF. The CDR3 coding sequence is TGTGCCAGCAGCTGGACGTCTGGGACGGATCAGCCCCAGCATTTT.

The V gene is TRBV27, the J gene TRBJ2-7, with 12 bases identical to TRBD1. The CDR3 totals 17 residues. After removal of 8 bases from V and 3 bases from J, the junction contained 14 bases not matched to a gene. Germline CDR1 is MNHEY and CDR2 is SMNVEV (reference sequence). In DNA, the CDR3 is TGTGCCAGCGAGGGACAGGGGGCTTTCAGCGGGAACTACGAGCAGTACTTC. Its translation: CASEGQGAFSGNYEQYF.

The J gene is TRBJ2-3, the V gene TRBV5-4; D possibly corresponds to TRBD1 (6 bases). V was trimmed by 2 bases and J by 1 base, leaving 11 bases between them. Germline V gene lookup returns CDR1 SGHNT and CDR2 YYREEE (reference sequence). CDR3 length: 15 residues. CDR3 residues: CASSFSAGGTDTQYF. In DNA, the CDR3 is TGTGCCAGCAGCTTTTCGGCAGGGGGCACAGATACGCAGTATTTT. The variable domain in full, completed from reference TRBV5-4 and TRBJ2-3, reads ETGVTQSPTHLIKTRGQQVTLRCSSQSGHNTVSWYQQALGQGPQFIFQYYREEENGRGNFPPRFSGLQFPNYSSELNVNALELDDSALYLCASSFSAGGTDTQYFGPGTRLTVL.

The chain employs TRBV18 and TRBJ1-5; TRBD1 agrees at 10 bases. In germline, CDR1 is KGHSH, CDR2 LQKENI. V shed 2 bases and J 5 bases; nucleotides not matched to a gene: 9. This CDR3 spans 17 amino acids. CDR3 nucleotide sequence: TGTGCCAGCTCACCATCTTCCGGGACAGGGGTCTATCAGCCCCAGCATTTT. The encoded protein is CASSPSSGTGVYQPQHF. The variable domain in full, completed from reference TRBV18 and TRBJ1-5, reads NAGVMQNPRHLVRRRGQEARLRCSPMKGHSHVYWYRQLPEEGLKFMVYLQKENIIDESGMPKERFSAEFPKEGPSILRIQQVVRGDSAAYFCASSPSSGTGVYQPQHFGDGTRLSIL.

In DNA, the CDR3 is TGTGCCAGCAGCCGAATGGCTCCCCCCTACGAGCAGTACTTC. Its translation: CASSRMAPPYEQYF. V usage is TRBV14 and J usage is TRBJ2-7; D gene unclear. The CDR3 consists of 14 residues. Germline CDR1 and CDR2: SGHDN and FVKESK. Trimming shortened V by 4 bases and J by 2 bases, and 12 bases separated the two germline ends. Using reference TRBV14 and TRBJ2-7 for the parts outside the CDR3, the full variable domain is EAGVTQFPSHSVIEKGQTVTLRCDPISGHDNLYWYRRVMGKEIKFLLHFVKESKQDESGMPNNRFLAERTGGTYSTLKVQPAELEDSGVYFCASSRMAPPYEQYFGPGTRLTVT.

The chain combines TRBV28 with TRBJ1-2, with TRBD1 identical over 7 bases. J gave up 4 bases and V 6 bases, and 11 bases lay outside the gene matches. Germline V gene sequence: CDR1 MDHEN, CDR2 SYDVKM. This CDR3 is built from 15 residues. The CDR3 reads CASSGSRTGGYGYTF. The CDR3 DNA follows: TGTGCCAGCAGCGGATCCCGGACAGGCGGCTATGGCTACACCTTC.

The chain uses TRBV5-1 and TRBJ2-5; a possible D gene is TRBD1 (5 bases). The CDR3 is 15 residues long. V was cut by 1 base and J by 1 base, with 11 bases left in between. Per the germline V gene, CDR1 is SGHRS and CDR2 is YFSETQ. The chain's CDR3 is CASSLNGAVQETQYF. CDR3 in DNA: TGCGCCAGCAGCTTGAATGGGGCAGTCCAAGAGACCCAGTACTTC.

This clone was picked up a small number of times. Other DNA variants within this sample encode the same CDR3. The chain combines TRBV19 with TRBJ2-1; D is unresolved. Trimming took 5 bases from V and 0 from J, leaving 8 bases between them. Germline CDR1 and CDR2: LNHDA and SQIVND (reference sequence). The CDR3 is made up of 14 amino acids. The CDR3 sequence: CASSVQGSYNEQFF. The CDR3 nucleotides read TGTGCCAGTAGTGTGCAAGGCTCCTACAATGAGCAGTTCTTC.

This chain joins TRBV13 and TRBJ2-1; D might be TRBD1 or TRBD2, each matching 5 bases. The length of the CDR3 is 15 residues. V was shortened by 5 bases and J by 9 bases, with 20 bases between the two germline ends. Germline CDR1 reads PRHDT; CDR2 reads FYEKMQ (reference sequence). The CDR3 sequence is CASSTRASRGGEQFF. Written as DNA, the CDR3 is TGTGCCAGCAGCACCCGGGCTAGCCGTGGGGGTGAGCAGTTCTTC.

The rearrangement uses TRBV5-6 and TRBJ2-1; the D is unclear. The CDR3 is made up of 13 amino acids. V lost 1 base and J lost 3, with 5 bases in between. The germline V gene encodes CDR1 SGHDT and CDR2 YYEEEE. CDR3 DNA: TGTGCCAGCAGCTTGTCTCTCTACAATGAGCAGTTCTTC. Protein: CASSLSLYNEQFF.

This clone was picked up one time. The J gene is TRBJ2-3, the V gene TRBV4-1; no reliable D call. Germline V gene sequence: CDR1 MGHRA, CDR2 YSYEKL. The V end lost 1 base, the J end lost 5 bases, and 16 bases lay between the germline ends. This CDR3 has 16 amino acids. CDR3 in DNA: TGCGCCAGCAGCCAAGTCCCGCCGGGCGCCCTAGATACGCAGTATTTT. Amino acids: CASSQVPPGALDTQYF.

The chain couples TRBV28 to TRBJ2-2; 9 nucleotides match TRBD1. The germline V gene encodes CDR1 MDHEN and CDR2 SYDVKM. CDR3 length: 15 residues. Trimming at V came to 5 bases and at J to 2 bases, leaving 3 bases not matched to a gene. The CDR3 spells CASSRDRVNTGELFF. The CDR3 DNA follows: TGTGCCAGCAGTCGGGACAGGGTAAACACCGGGGAGCTGTTTTTT.

The gene calls are TRBV27 and TRBJ2-6; tentatively, D is TRBD1 (5 bases). This CDR3 contains 16 residues. V shed 2 bases and J shed 3 bases, with 11 bases lying between them. In germline, CDR1 is MNHEY, CDR2 SMNVEV (reference sequence). The chain's CDR3 is CASSLQGSYGANVLTF. The CDR3 DNA reads TGTGCCAGCAGTTTACAGGGTTCGTATGGGGCCAACGTCCTGACTTTC.

Worth noting for this clone: In the same sample, other DNA sequences code for this CDR3. This chain uses TRBV27 with TRBJ2-2; D might be TRBD1 (5 bases). From germline, CDR1 is MNHEY and CDR2 SMNVEV (reference sequence). The CDR3 has 14 residues. Deletions cut 6 bases from V and 4 bases from J, with 12 bases between. CDR3 DNA sequence: TGTGCCAGCAGCCTCTTTAGGGGCACCGGGGAGCTGTTTTTT. Protein: CASSLFRGTGELFF.

This chain joins TRBV19 and TRBJ2-1; 7 positions agree with TRBD1. Germline CDR1 is LNHDA and CDR2 is SQIVND (reference sequence). Trimming at V came to 3 bases and at J to 6 bases, leaving 8 bases not matched to a gene. CDR3 length equals 15 residues. CDR3 in amino acids: CASSMTTGASNEQFF. Here the CDR3 DNA reads TGTGCCAGTAGTATGACTACAGGGGCCTCCAATGAGCAGTTCTTC.

V is TRBV11-2 and J is TRBJ2-1; 10 bases agree with TRBD2. The J segment lost 10 bases and the V segment lost 5 bases, leaving 11 bases of the junction unmatched. This CDR3 is 15 amino acids long. The germline CDR1 and CDR2 sequences are SGHAT and FQNNGV. CDR3 in amino acids: CASSPPLAGGREQFF. CDR3 DNA sequence: TGTGCCAGCAGCCCACCCTTAGCGGGAGGCCGCGAGCAGTTCTTC.

The J gene is TRBJ1-3, the V gene TRBV7-2; D possibly corresponds to TRBD1 (5 bases). The CDR3 totals 14 residues. In germline, CDR1 is SGHTA, CDR2 FQGNSA. The V and J ends lost 1 base and 5 bases respectively, with 9 bases between them. CDR3 nucleotide sequence: TGTGCCAGCAGCTTAGGCCCAGGGAGAAACACCATATATTTT. This sequence encodes CASSLGPGRNTIYF.

The chain combines TRBV7-8 with TRBJ2-3; TRBD2 is a possible D gene (6 bases). The CDR3 spans 16 residues. Between the trimmed V and J ends, which lost 2 bases and 10 bases, there was a span of 22 bases. The germline CDR1 and CDR2 sequences are SGHVS and FQNEAQ. The CDR3 spells CASSLSAAGYPYSQYF. The CDR3 bases are TGTGCCAGCAGCTTAAGTGCGGCGGGGTACCCTTATTCGCAGTATTTT.

V and J are TRBV9 and TRBJ2-1; 15 bases are a match to TRBD2. Germline values: CDR1 SGDLS, CDR2 YYNGEE. Trimming cost V 3 bases and J 7 bases; bases outside gene matches: 5. The CDR3 contains 16 residues. Here the CDR3 reads CASSAGLAGGSNEQFF. The CDR3 DNA sequence: TGTGCCAGCAGCGCGGGACTAGCGGGAGGTAGTAATGAGCAGTTCTTC.

J is TRBJ2-5 and V is TRBV5-1, with D possibly matching TRBD1 (5 bases). From germline, CDR1 is SGHRS and CDR2 YFSETQ. CDR3 size: 13 residues. The V end lost 5 bases, the J end lost 7 bases, and 15 bases lay between the germline ends. The CDR3 here is CASSFVGLGTQYF. DNA for the CDR3: TGCGCCAGCAGTTTCGTGGGGCTGGGGACCCAGTACTTC.

This rearrangement joins TRBV5-1 to TRBJ2-1; TRBD2 matches 11 bases. J lost 4 bases, V lost 0 bases, and 9 bases had no gene match. Germline-derived CDR1 and CDR2 are SGHRS and YFSETQ. The CDR3 is made up of 18 amino acids. This CDR3 reads CASSLVVSGTSGYNEQFF. The CDR3 DNA is TGCGCCAGCAGCTTGGTCGTCTCCGGGACTAGCGGTTACAATGAGCAGTTCTTC.

V usage is TRBV7-9 and J usage is TRBJ2-6; D possibly matches TRBD1 or TRBD2 (5 bases each). The ends were cut back, 5 bases at V and 4 bases at J, with 15 bases in the middle. CDR1 is SEHNR, CDR2 FQNEAQ, per germline (reference sequence). This CDR3 has 16 residues. CDR3 DNA sequence: TGTGCCAGCAGCCCAGATGGGGGACCCGGGGCCAACGTCCTGACTTTC. This sequence encodes CASSPDGGPGANVLTF.

The sample holds a few counts of this clone. This chain links TRBV2 with TRBJ1-1; D is ambiguous. Per germline, CDR1 SNHLY and CDR2 FYNNEI. Trimming pared 5 bases from V and 6 bases from J, leaving 10 bases between. The CDR3 consists of 12 residues. CDR3 DNA sequence: TGTGCCAGCAGTCAGTCGTTTCCTGAAGCTTTCTTT. As protein: CASSQSFPEAFF.

The chain has TRBV5-5 and TRBJ2-5, with 8 positions matching TRBD2. Germline assignment: CDR1 SGHKS and CDR2 YYEKEE (reference sequence). The CDR3 is 14 amino acids. J was trimmed by 2 bases and V by 2 bases; bases with no gene match: 2. The CDR3 sequence is CASSFGTSQETQYF. The CDR3 DNA reads TGTGCCAGCAGCTTCGGGACTAGTCAAGAGACCCAGTACTTC.

The rearrangement links TRBV7-2 to TRBJ2-3, with D possibly matching TRBD1 (5 bases). Per the germline V gene, CDR1 is SGHTA and CDR2 is FQGNSA. The CDR3 runs 15 residues. The V gene lost 8 bases and the J gene lost 1 base, with 16 bases spanning the gap. The CDR3 loop is CASQRGSSRTDTQYF. The CDR3 DNA reads as TGTGCCAGCCAAAGGGGCTCTTCCCGCACAGATACGCAGTATTTT.